One and the same sample provided the 28 T cell receptor beta chains below, sequenced in a study of T cells in Graves' hyperthyroidism and ophthalmopathy. From RNA transcripts, TCR beta CDR3 regions were amplified. Researchers ran a first-round RT-PCR on the TCR CDR3 using the HTBI primer set. TCRdb itself ran the multiplex PCR reads through MiXCR, one entry per CDR3 protein. The sample has around 35,000 distinct CDR3 sequences, 52% seen once. Sequencing was carried out using blood. The receptors derive from a woman in her forties with Graves' ophthalmopathy.

The chain is built from TRBV10-3 and TRBJ1-2; D is undetermined. Trimming shortened V by 8 bases and J by 0 bases, and 10 bases separated the two germline ends. Germline CDR1 and CDR2: ENHRY and SYGVKD. The CDR3 runs to 13 residues. CDR3 nucleotides: TGTGCCATCGGGCGGGATCCTAACTATGGCTACACCTTC. This codes for CAIGRDPNYGYTF.

The V and J genes are TRBV7-2 and TRBJ1-6, with TRBD1 as a possible D gene (5 bases). CDR1 SGHTA and CDR2 FQGNSA come from the germline V gene. With 7 bases removed from V and 3 bases from J, the gap between germline ends came to 10 bases. The CDR3 is 14 residues long. CDR3 coding DNA: TGTGCCAGCACCTCAGACAGCTATAATTCACCCCTCCACTTT. The encoded protein is CASTSDSYNSPLHF.

Notes on this clonotype: A read error is likely, as this CDR3 ends without the conserved phenylalanine or tryptophan. The DNA is left out, because the CDR3 cannot be placed on it with certainty; the CDR3 is given as TCRdb lists it. The CDR3 protein is CASSQPLGGRTTLP. The chain recombines TRBV4-3 with TRBJ1-3; no DNA check was done on the table's D call, TRBD1. The germline V gene has CDR1 LGHNA and CDR2 YSLEER. Ends included, the CDR3 has 14 residues.

Of note for this clonotype: As the CDR3 is not closed by the conserved phenylalanine or tryptophan, this likely results from a read error. The DNA is left out, because the CDR3 cannot be placed on it with certainty; the CDR3 is given as TCRdb lists it. CDR3 protein: CAAAVGLSYNEQVS. The chain links TRBV6-6 to TRBJ2-1; whether TRBD2, the table's D call, matches the DNA was not checked. The CDR3 totals 14 residues, both ends included. Looked up from germline, CDR1 is MNHNY and CDR2 is SVGAGI (reference sequence).

A word on this clonotype: A read error may be the cause here, since a much bigger clone is one base away. Because it lacks the conserved phenylalanine or tryptophan at the end, this CDR3 is likely a read error. The chain is built from TRBV14 and TRBJ2-7; tentatively, D is TRBD2 (6 bases). Trimming cost V 0 bases and J 5 bases, with 14 bases left between them. Germline assignment: CDR1 SGHDN and CDR2 FVKESK. This CDR3 is 15 amino acids long. Here the CDR3 DNA reads TGTGCCAGCAGCCAAGAAAATAGGGGAGGCGACGAGCAGTACTCC. Protein sequence: CASSQENRGGDEQYS.

A remark on this clonotype: A clone one base away is much larger, so this may be a read error. The chain joins TRBV28 to TRBJ2-1; D may be TRBD2 (5 bases). With 4 bases removed from V and 15 bases from J, the gap between germline ends came to 19 bases. CDR1 is MDHEN, CDR2 SYDVKM, per germline. The CDR3 totals 13 residues. CDR3 residues: CASSSPGVRSPFF. The CDR3, as DNA: TGTGCCAGCAGTTCCCCCGGGGTAAGGTCCCCGTTCTTC.

This chain links TRBV19 with TRBJ1-5; a weak D match, TRBD1 (5 bases). Germline CDR1 reads LNHDA; CDR2 reads SQIVND (reference sequence). Trimming took 0 bases from V and 8 from J, leaving 8 bases between them. This CDR3 spans 13 amino acids. For the CDR3, the DNA is TGTGCCAGTAGTATAGACCTACAGGAGCCCCAGCATTTT. Translation gives CASSIDLQEPQHF.

Note on this clonotype: This may stem from a read error, because a much larger clone lies one nucleotide away. Here the CDR3 DNA reads TGTGCCAGCAGTGACCTGGGACGGGGTGTTCTTGGCTACACCTTC. Encoded protein: CASSDLGRGVLGYTF. This chain connects TRBV6-5 to TRBJ1-2, with a possible D match to TRBD1 (5 bases). Germline V gene sequence: CDR1 MNHEY, CDR2 SVGAGI. Trimming shortened V by 5 bases and J by 7 bases, and 20 bases separated the two germline ends. This CDR3 has 15 amino acids.

This clonotype was seen at least ten times. The chain combines TRBV5-1 with TRBJ1-3; 9 bases line up with TRBD1. The germline CDR1 and CDR2 sequences are SGHRS and YFSETQ. The V gene end was trimmed by 4 bases and the J gene end by 4 bases; junction bases not matched to a gene: 6. The CDR3 extends over 15 amino acids. CDR3 in DNA: TGCGCCAGCAGCAAGACAGGGGGAGGAGGAAACACCATATATTTT. It encodes CASSKTGGGGNTIYF.

By share of the sample, this clonotype is medium-sized. The chain carries TRBV7-2 and TRBJ1-5; a weak D match, TRBD1 (6 bases). V gave up 7 bases and J gave up 4 bases, with 14 bases separating them. The CDR3 spans 14 residues. From germline, CDR1 is SGHTA and CDR2 FQGNSA. CDR3 sequence (DNA): TGTGCCAGCACCCCATTTCAGGGGAATCAGCCCCAGCATTTT. Translating gives CASTPFQGNQPQHF. Using reference TRBV7-2 and TRBJ1-5 for the parts outside the CDR3, the full variable domain is GAGVSQSPSNKVTEKGKDVELRCDPISGHTALYWYRQSLGQGLEFLIYFQGNSAPDKSGLPSDRFSAERTGGSVSTLTIQRTQQEDSAVYLCASTPFQGNQPQHFGDGTRLSIL.

In its sample, this clonotype was seen once. The chain has TRBV20-1 and TRBJ2-3; D is uncertain. Between the trimmed V and J ends, which lost 4 bases and 6 bases, there was a span of 8 bases. The CDR3 sequence is 11 residues long. Germline lookup yields CDR1 DFQATT and CDR2 SNEGSKA (reference sequence). The CDR3 reads CSATYHDTQYF. The DNA of the CDR3 is TGCAGTGCTACATACCACGATACGCAGTATTTT.

V is TRBV2 and J is TRBJ2-3; 9 nucleotides agree with TRBD2. The V gene end was trimmed by 4 bases and the J gene end by 4 bases; junction bases not matched to a gene: 12. The germline CDR1 and CDR2 sequences are SNHLY and FYNNEI. The CDR3 sequence is 17 residues long. CDR3 sequence: CASSVSGAGGEADTQYF. Written as DNA, the CDR3 is TGTGCCAGCAGTGTCTCAGGGGCGGGGGGGGAGGCAGATACGCAGTATTTT.

V and J are TRBV20-1 and TRBJ2-7, with unresolved D. V was pared by 0 bases and J by 0 bases, with 12 bases between. The CDR3 loop spans 15 amino acids. Germline-derived CDR1 and CDR2 are DFQATT and SNEGSKA (reference sequence). CDR3 region: CSARDHGRSSYEQYF. Written as DNA, the CDR3 is TGCAGTGCTAGAGATCATGGCAGAAGCTCCTACGAGCAGTACTTC.

This sequence joins TRBV7-6 and TRBJ2-7; possibly TRBD2 for D (5 bases). Germline loops: CDR1 SGHVS, CDR2 FNYEAQ. This CDR3 has 11 amino acids. V shed 5 bases and J shed 7 bases, with 9 bases lying between them. The CDR3 sequence is CASSNQREQYF. In nucleotides, the CDR3 is TGTGCCAGCAGCAATCAGCGGGAGCAGTACTTC.

In this sample, this clonotype turned up many times. The rearrangement joins TRBV9 to TRBJ2-3; 8 bases align to TRBD1. The V and J ends lost 4 bases and 5 bases, in that order; junction bases with no gene match: 18. CDR1 is SGDLS and CDR2 is YYNGEE in the germline V gene. The CDR3 length is 18 residues. Here the CDR3 DNA reads TGTGCCAGCAGCACCGGGACAGGTCGGGGCCGGTTGAGAGATACGCAGTATTTT. It yields the protein CASSTGTGRGRLRDTQYF.

This chain connects TRBV5-1 to TRBJ2-1; 7 nucleotides line up with TRBD2. This CDR3 spans 12 amino acids. Germline assignment: CDR1 SGHRS and CDR2 YFSETQ. With V trimmed by 4 bases and J by 10 bases, 5 bases remained unmatched. This chain's CDR3 is CASSKSTSEQFF. The CDR3 bases are TGCGCCAGCAGCAAATCGACTAGCGAGCAGTTCTTC.

This clonotype was seen many times. A much more abundant neighbour one base away suggests this may be a read error. The rearrangement links TRBV7-9 to TRBJ1-1; D is unresolved. The germline gives CDR1 SEHNR, CDR2 FQNEAQ (reference sequence). The V end lost 5 bases, the J end lost 6 bases, and 25 bases lay between the germline ends. This CDR3 has 17 amino acids. CDR3 DNA: TGTGCCAGCAGCCCGGGTCTCTCAGGAGTCATGGACGCTGAAGCTTTCTTT. Protein: CASSPGLSGVMDAEAFF.

This clonotype was observed at least ten times. This rearrangement joins TRBV6-5 to TRBJ2-7; D is possibly TRBD1 or TRBD2 (5 bases each). The V gene's germline CDR1 is MNHEY and CDR2 SVGAGI. V was pared by 0 bases and J by 2 bases, with 17 bases between. The CDR3 sequence is 17 residues long. The CDR3 DNA reads TGTGCCAGCAGTTACTCGATAGTGGGGGAAGGCCCCTACGAGCAGTACTTC. Its translation: CASSYSIVGEGPYEQYF.

The chain is built from TRBV20-1 and TRBJ1-3; D call uncertain. The germline V gene encodes CDR1 DFQATT and CDR2 SNEGSKA (reference sequence). Trimming took off 0 bases at V and 3 bases at J, with 18 bases between the two ends. CDR3 size: 17 residues. In DNA form, the CDR3 reads TGCAGTGCTAGAGATTGGGGAAGTCAGAACTATGGAAACACCATATATTTT. Translation gives CSARDWGSQNYGNTIYF.

Worth noting for this clonotype: Without the conserved terminal phenylalanine or tryptophan, this CDR3 likely stems from a read error. The limits of the CDR3 on the DNA are not certain, so only TCRdb's listed CDR3 is given. This rearrangement joins TRBV12-3 or TRBV12-4 to TRBJ2-3; the tabulated D call, TRBD1, remains unverified against the DNA. The CDR3 extends over 9 residues, inclusive of both ends. CDR3: CASSTGTAY.

This clonotype showed up many times. Here the CDR3 reads CASSLPQGVQETQYF. CDR3 DNA sequence: TGTGCCAGCAGTCTCCCTCAGGGGGTACAAGAGACCCAGTACTTC. The chain combines TRBV28 with TRBJ2-5, with 7 bases identical to TRBD1. Looked up from germline, CDR1 is MDHEN and CDR2 is SYDVKM. V trimming: 5 bases; J trimming: 2 bases; junction bases outside the gene matches: 8. CDR3 length: 15 amino acids.

The V gene is TRBV12-3 or TRBV12-4, the J gene TRBJ2-7; maybe TRBD1 (6 bases). V gave up 0 bases and J gave up 4 bases, with 13 bases separating them. CDR3 size: 15 residues. This CDR3 reads CASSLAQGRGYEQYF. In DNA, the CDR3 is TGTGCCAGCAGTTTAGCGCAGGGCAGGGGATACGAGCAGTACTTC.

By proportion, this clonotype is medium-sized. This rearrangement joins TRBV25-1 to TRBJ2-3; 7 bases are shared with TRBD2. Germline CDR1 and CDR2: MGHDK and SYGVNS. The CDR3 consists of 15 residues. Germline trimming cut 4 bases from V and 0 bases from J; bases unmatched to any gene: 4. CDR3 amino acids: CASSGERGSTDTQYF. CDR3 nucleotide sequence: TGTGCCAGCAGTGGTGAGCGGGGTAGCACAGATACGCAGTATTTT.

Regarding this clonotype: No conserved phenylalanine or tryptophan is present at the end of the CDR3, so a read error is the likely explanation. This sequence joins TRBV6-5 and TRBJ2-5; D uncertain. Per the germline V gene, CDR1 is MNHEY and CDR2 is SVGAGI. The CDR3 is 12 amino acids. Deletions cut 5 bases from V and 4 bases from J, with 8 bases between. For the CDR3, the DNA is TGTGCCAGCAGTACCGGGCGAGAGACCCAGTACTGC. Amino acid sequence: CASSTGRETQYC.

This clonotype has ten or more counts. V and J are TRBV7-3 and TRBJ2-5; 8 bases fit TRBD2. The CDR3 is 15 residues long. CDR1 is SGHTA, CDR2 FQGTGA, per germline. V dropped 2 bases and J dropped 2; count of bases not matched to a gene: 4. This CDR3 is CASSLSGGVQETQYF. Written as DNA, the CDR3 is TGTGCCAGCAGCTTATCGGGGGGGGTACAAGAGACCCAGTACTTC. Variable domain in full (rest from reference TRBV7-3 and TRBJ2-5): GAGVSQTPSNKVTEKGKYVELRCDPISGHTALYWYRQSLGQGPEFLIYFQGTGAADDSGLPNDRFFAVRPEGSVSTLKIQRTERGDSAVYLCASSLSGGVQETQYFGPGTRLLVL.

Concerning this clonotype: This may come from a read error, since a much larger clone is one base off. This sequence joins TRBV11-3 and TRBJ2-7; perhaps TRBD1 as D (5 bases). The CDR3 has 15 residues. Germline CDR1 and CDR2: SGHNT and YENEEA. The CDR3 DNA sequence: TGTTCCAGCAGCCCCGAAGGGGTTTTCGCCTACGAGCAGTACTTC. This codes for CSSSPEGVFAYEQYF.

This clonotype ranks as medium-sized (0.01 to 0.1%). The chain uses TRBV20-1 and TRBJ1-2; D unresolved. CDR3 length: 13 residues. V was pared by 0 bases and J by 4 bases, with 9 bases between. The germline CDR1 and CDR2 sequences are DFQATT and SNEGSKA (reference sequence). The CDR3 sequence is CSARDRSSYGYTF. DNA of the CDR3: TGCAGTGCTAGAGATCGATCCAGCTATGGCTACACCTTC.

This chain links TRBV15 with TRBJ2-1; 9 bases line up with TRBD1. The V segment lost 6 bases and the J segment 7 bases; nucleotides outside the gene matches: 4. The CDR3 has 13 amino acids. Germline lookup yields CDR1 LNHNV and CDR2 YYDKDF (reference sequence). For the CDR3, the DNA is TGTGCCACCAGGTCGACAGGGGGTAATGAGCAGTTCTTC. It translates to CATRSTGGNEQFF.